The 13 T cell receptor beta chains below all came from one sample that was sequenced in a study of blood T cell repertoires in COVID-19. Repertoires were generated with immunoSEQ multiplex PCR, while TCRdb's copy carries only in-frame clones and drops some. The table includes more than 7,500 clones, approximately 86% detected once. The sequenced sample was peripheral blood. The receptors originated from a human donor with active COVID-19. The donor label of this sample is uncertain.

J is TRBJ1-1 and V is TRBV24-1, with TRBD1 identical over 7 bases. The CDR3 consists of 15 residues. The trim removed 4 bases at V and 5 bases at J, leaving 9 bases unmatched. Germline loops: CDR1 KGHDR, CDR2 SFDVKD. The CDR3 loop is CATSEGRQGWTEAFF. The CDR3 DNA reads as TGTGCCACCAGTGAGGGTAGACAGGGTTGGACTGAAGCTTTCTTT.

The chain couples TRBV10-2 to TRBJ1-1; 8 bases line up with TRBD1. V lost 0 bases to trimming and J lost 5 bases; unmatched junction nucleotides: 5. This CDR3 region has 15 residues. CDR1 and CDR2 from the germline V gene are WSHSY and SAAADI. The CDR3 reads CASSESGDRWTEAFF. CDR3 coding DNA: TGCGCCAGCAGTGAGTCGGGGGACAGGTGGACTGAAGCTTTCTTT.

This clone is deemed large (0.1 to 1%). The chain has TRBV12-3 or TRBV12-4 and TRBJ2-1; D is perhaps TRBD2 (6 bases). Trimming pared 8 bases from V and 13 bases from J, leaving 18 bases between. The CDR3 is 12 amino acids. CDR3 protein: CASARGPTSQFF. CDR3 in DNA: TGTGCCAGCGCGCGAGGGCCGACTAGTCAGTTCTTC.

The rearrangement links TRBV2 to TRBJ2-5; D is possibly TRBD2 (6 bases). Germline assignment: CDR1 SNHLY and CDR2 FYNNEI. The ends were cut back, 11 bases at V and 5 bases at J, with 18 bases in the middle. The CDR3 is 13 residues long. The CDR3 here is CAGEDTSRETQYF. CDR3 coding DNA: TGTGCCGGGGAGGACACCTCCAGGGAGACCCAGTACTTC.

The CDR3, as DNA: TGTGCCAGCAGCGTAGCTAGGACAGGGAAAAATGAGCAGTTCTTC. Its translation is CASSVARTGKNEQFF. The chain employs TRBV9 and TRBJ2-1, with 8 bases lining up with TRBD1. The germline gives CDR1 SGDLS, CDR2 YYNGEE. The CDR3 runs 15 residues. V lost 0 bases to trimming and J lost 7 bases; unmatched junction nucleotides: 6.

The gene calls are TRBV9 and TRBJ1-1; maybe TRBD1 (6 bases). The CDR3 is made up of 14 amino acids. In germline, CDR1 is SGDLS, CDR2 YYNGEE. Between the trimmed V and J ends, which lost 0 bases and 4 bases, there was a span of 10 bases. The CDR3 here is CASSVEDRRTEAFF. The CDR3 DNA is TGTGCCAGCAGCGTAGAAGACAGGCGCACTGAAGCTTTCTTT.

The CDR3 DNA follows: TGTGCCAGCAGCGTAAGGACAGACTATGGCTACACCTTC. Its protein is CASSVRTDYGYTF. The rearrangement uses TRBV9 and TRBJ1-2; a weak D match, TRBD1 (6 bases). Trimming shortened V by 1 base and J by 3 bases, and 7 bases separated the two germline ends. The germline V gene encodes CDR1 SGDLS and CDR2 YYNGEE. There are 13 residues in the CDR3.

The chain employs TRBV4-2 and TRBJ2-6, with 10 bases matching TRBD2. From germline, CDR1 is LGHNA and CDR2 YNFKEQ. The length of the CDR3 is 16 residues. Germline trimming cut 7 bases from V and 0 bases from J; bases unmatched to any gene: 3. In DNA form, the CDR3 reads TGTGCCAGCACACTAGCGGGAAGCTCTGGGGCCAACGTCCTGACTTTC. Amino acid sequence: CASTLAGSSGANVLTF.

The rearrangement uses TRBV15 and TRBJ1-5; D not resolved. CDR3 length: 18 residues. Trimming pared 1 base from V and 0 bases from J, leaving 16 bases between. Germline CDR1 and CDR2: LNHNV and YYDKDF (reference sequence). The CDR3 DNA reads TGTGCCACCAGCAGAGGAGATGCGGGCAGAAATAGCAATCAGCCCCAGCATTTT. Encoded protein: CATSRGDAGRNSNQPQHF.

CDR3 DNA sequence: TGTGCCAGCAGCTTCACGGGAGTCAGCACAGATACGCAGTATTTT. This codes for CASSFTGVSTDTQYF. This chain uses TRBV7-3 with TRBJ2-3; D might be TRBD2 (6 bases). The CDR3 has 15 residues. CDR1 SGHTA and CDR2 FQGTGA come from the germline V gene. The germline V and J ends were trimmed by 3 bases and 0 bases, with 10 bases remaining between them.

This clone was recorded once. The chain uses TRBV6-5 and TRBJ1-2; tentatively, D is TRBD1 (5 bases). Trimming removed 0 bases at V and 2 bases at J, with 10 bases between. This CDR3 contains 15 residues. Germline loops: CDR1 MNHEY, CDR2 SVGAGI. CDR3 in amino acids: CASSYSGGINYGYTF. The CDR3 nucleotides read TGTGCCAGCAGTTACTCCGGGGGAATAAACTATGGCTACACCTTC.

This sequence joins TRBV7-9 and TRBJ2-3; 9 bases agree with TRBD2. The ends lost 2 bases at V and 0 bases at J; junction bases unmatched: 3. Germline CDR1 and CDR2: SEHNR and FQNEAQ (reference sequence). The CDR3 extends over 16 amino acids. The CDR3 reads CASSLTSGWSTDTQYF. The CDR3 nucleotides read TGTGCCAGCAGCTTAACTAGCGGGTGGAGCACAGATACGCAGTATTTT. Full variable domain (remainder filled in from reference TRBV7-9 and TRBJ2-3): DTGVSQNPRHKITKRGQNVTFRCDPISEHNRLYWYRQTLGQGPEFLTYFQNEAQLEKSRLLSDRFSAERPKGSFSTLEIQRTEQGDSAMYLCASSLTSGWSTDTQYFGPGTRLTVL.

This chain joins TRBV18 and TRBJ1-1; TRBD1 might be the D (5 bases). This CDR3 has 13 residues. CDR1 and CDR2 from the germline V gene are KGHSH and LQKENI. V shed 4 bases and J shed 8 bases, with 14 bases lying between them. The chain's CDR3 is CASSLEPHREAFF. The DNA for the CDR3 is TGTGCCAGCTCACTCGAACCACACAGGGAAGCTTTCTTT.